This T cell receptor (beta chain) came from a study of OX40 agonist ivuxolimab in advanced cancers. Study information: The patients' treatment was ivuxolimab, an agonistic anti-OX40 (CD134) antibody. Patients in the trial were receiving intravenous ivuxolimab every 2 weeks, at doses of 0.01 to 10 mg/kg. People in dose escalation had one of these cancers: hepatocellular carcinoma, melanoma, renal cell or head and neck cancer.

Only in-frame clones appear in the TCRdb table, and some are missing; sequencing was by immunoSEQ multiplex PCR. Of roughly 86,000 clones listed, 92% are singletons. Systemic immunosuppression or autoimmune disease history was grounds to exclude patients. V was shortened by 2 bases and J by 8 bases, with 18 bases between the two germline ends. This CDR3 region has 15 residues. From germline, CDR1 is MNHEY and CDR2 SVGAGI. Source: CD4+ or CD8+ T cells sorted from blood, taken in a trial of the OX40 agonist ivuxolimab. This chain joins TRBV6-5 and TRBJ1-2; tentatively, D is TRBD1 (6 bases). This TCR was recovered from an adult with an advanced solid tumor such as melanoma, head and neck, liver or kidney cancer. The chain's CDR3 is CASSYDGTGTRGYTF. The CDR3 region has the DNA TGTGCCAGCAGTTACGATGGCACGGGGACACGGGGCTACACCTTC.